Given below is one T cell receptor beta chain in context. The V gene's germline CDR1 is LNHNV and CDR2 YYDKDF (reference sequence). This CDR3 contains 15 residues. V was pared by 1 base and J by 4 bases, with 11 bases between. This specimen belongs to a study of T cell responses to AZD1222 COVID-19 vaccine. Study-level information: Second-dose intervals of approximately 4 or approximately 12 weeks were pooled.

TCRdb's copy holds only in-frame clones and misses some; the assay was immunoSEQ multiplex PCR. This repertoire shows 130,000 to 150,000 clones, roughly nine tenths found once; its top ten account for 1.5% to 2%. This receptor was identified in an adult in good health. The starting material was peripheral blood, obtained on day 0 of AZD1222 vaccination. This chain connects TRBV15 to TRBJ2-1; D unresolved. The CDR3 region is CATSRVGRTYNEQFF. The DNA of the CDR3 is TGTGCCACCAGCAGAGTCGGCCGTACTTACAATGAGCAGTTCTTC.